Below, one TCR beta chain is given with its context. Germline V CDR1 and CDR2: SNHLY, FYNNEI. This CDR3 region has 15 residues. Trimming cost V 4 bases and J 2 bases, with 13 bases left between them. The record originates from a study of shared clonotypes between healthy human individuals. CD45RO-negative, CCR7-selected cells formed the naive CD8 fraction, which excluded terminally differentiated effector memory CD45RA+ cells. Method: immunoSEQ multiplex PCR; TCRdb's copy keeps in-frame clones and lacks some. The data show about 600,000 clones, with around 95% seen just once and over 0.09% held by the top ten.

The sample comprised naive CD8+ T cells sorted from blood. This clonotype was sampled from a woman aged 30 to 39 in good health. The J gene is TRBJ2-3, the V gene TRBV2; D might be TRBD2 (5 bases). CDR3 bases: TGTGCCAGCAGTGTCCCGATCGGGGACACAGATACGCAGTATTTT. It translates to CASSVPIGDTDTQYF.